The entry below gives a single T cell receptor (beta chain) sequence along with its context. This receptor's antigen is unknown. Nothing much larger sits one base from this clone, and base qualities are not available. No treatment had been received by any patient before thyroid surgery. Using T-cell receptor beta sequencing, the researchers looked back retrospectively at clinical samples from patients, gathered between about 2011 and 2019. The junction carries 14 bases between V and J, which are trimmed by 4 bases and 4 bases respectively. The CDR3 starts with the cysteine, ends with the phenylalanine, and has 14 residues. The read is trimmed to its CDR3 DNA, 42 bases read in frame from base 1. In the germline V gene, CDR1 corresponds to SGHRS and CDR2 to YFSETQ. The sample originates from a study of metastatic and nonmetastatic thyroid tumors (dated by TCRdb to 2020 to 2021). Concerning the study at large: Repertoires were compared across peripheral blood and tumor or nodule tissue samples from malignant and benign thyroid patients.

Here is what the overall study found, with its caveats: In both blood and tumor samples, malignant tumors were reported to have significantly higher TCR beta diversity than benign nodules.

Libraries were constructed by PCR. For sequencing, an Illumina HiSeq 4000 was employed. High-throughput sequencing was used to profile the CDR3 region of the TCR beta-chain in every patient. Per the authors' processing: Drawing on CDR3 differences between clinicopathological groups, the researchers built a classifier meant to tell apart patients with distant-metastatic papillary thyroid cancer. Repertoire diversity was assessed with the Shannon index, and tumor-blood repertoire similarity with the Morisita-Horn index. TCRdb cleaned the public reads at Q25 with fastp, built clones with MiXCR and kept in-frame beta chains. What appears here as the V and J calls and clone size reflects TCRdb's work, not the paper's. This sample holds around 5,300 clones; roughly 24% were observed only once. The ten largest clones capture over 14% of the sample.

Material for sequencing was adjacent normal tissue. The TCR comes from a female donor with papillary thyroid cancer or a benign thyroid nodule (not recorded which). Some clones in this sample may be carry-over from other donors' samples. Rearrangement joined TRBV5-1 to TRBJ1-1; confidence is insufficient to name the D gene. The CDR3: CASSPPTGLTEAFF. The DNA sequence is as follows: TGCGCCAGCAGCCCCCCTACTGGGCTCACTGAAGCTTTCTTT.